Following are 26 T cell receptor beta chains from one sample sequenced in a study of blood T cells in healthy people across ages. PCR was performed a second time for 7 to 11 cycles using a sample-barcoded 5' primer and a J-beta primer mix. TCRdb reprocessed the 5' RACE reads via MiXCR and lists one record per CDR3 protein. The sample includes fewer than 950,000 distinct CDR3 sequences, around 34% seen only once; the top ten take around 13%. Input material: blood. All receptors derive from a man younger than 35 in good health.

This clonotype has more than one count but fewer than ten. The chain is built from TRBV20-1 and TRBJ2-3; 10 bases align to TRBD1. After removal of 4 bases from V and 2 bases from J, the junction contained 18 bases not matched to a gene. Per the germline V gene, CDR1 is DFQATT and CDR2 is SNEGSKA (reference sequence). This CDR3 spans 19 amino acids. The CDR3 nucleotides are TGCAGTGCTACTCGAGGAGGGACAGGGGATGTTCCACACACAGATACGCAGTATTTT. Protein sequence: CSATRGGTGDVPHTDTQYF.

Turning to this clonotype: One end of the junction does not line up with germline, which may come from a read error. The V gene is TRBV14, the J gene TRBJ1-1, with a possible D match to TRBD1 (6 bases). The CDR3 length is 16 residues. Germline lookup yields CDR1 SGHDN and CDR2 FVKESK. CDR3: CAGSQGRGLMNTEAFF. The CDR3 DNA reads TGTGCCGGCAGCCAAGGCAGGGGTTTAATGAACACTGAAGCTTTCTTT.

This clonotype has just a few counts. The CDR3 sequence: CASSEGGAPNQPQHF. The CDR3 DNA reads TGTGCCAGCAGCGAGGGGGGGGCCCCCAATCAGCCCCAGCATTTT. The V and J genes are TRBV9 and TRBJ1-5, with a tentative D call TRBD1 (6 bases). This CDR3 contains 15 residues. Germline CDR1 reads SGDLS; CDR2 reads YYNGEE. V lost 3 bases and J lost 3, with 13 bases in between.

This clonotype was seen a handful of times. CDR3 region: CASSYNLNTEAFF. DNA of the CDR3: TGTGCCAGCAGCTACAATTTGAACACTGAAGCTTTCTTT. The J gene is TRBJ1-1, the V gene TRBV7-6; D not resolved. Deletions cut 4 bases from V and 0 bases from J, with 6 bases between. CDR1 is SGHVS and CDR2 is FNYEAQ in the germline V gene. The CDR3 consists of 13 residues.

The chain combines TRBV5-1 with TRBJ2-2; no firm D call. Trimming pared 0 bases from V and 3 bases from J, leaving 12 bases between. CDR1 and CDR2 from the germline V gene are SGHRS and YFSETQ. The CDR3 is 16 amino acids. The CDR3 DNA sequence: TGCGCCAGCAGCTTGGGGCCTCGACCGGACACCGGGGAGCTGTTTTTT. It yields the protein CASSLGPRPDTGELFF.

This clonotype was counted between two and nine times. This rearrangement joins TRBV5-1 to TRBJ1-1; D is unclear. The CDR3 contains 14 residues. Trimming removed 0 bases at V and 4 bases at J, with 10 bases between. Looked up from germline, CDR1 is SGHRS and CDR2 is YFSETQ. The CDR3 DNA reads TGCGCCAGCAGCTTGGAGAGAGGGAGCACTGAAGCTTTCTTT. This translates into CASSLERGSTEAFF.

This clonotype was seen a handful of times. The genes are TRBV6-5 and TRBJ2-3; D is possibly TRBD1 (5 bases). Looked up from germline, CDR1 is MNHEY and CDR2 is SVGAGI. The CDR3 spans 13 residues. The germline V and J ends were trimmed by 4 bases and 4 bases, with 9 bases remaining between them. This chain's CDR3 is CASSFSRADTQYF. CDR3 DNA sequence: TGTGCCAGCAGTTTTTCCAGGGCAGATACGCAGTATTTT.

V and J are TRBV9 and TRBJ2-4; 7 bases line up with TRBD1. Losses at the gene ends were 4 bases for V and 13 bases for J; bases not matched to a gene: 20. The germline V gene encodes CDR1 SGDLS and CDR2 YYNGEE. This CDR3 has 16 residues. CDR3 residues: CASSQGVPGLLVEQYF. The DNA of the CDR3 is TGTGCCAGCAGCCAGGGGGTCCCCGGGCTACTCGTGGAGCAGTACTTC.

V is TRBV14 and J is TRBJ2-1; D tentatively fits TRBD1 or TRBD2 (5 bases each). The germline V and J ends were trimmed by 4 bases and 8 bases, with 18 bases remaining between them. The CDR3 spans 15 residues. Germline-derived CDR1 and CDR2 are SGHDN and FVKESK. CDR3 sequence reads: CASSPTGGHRDEQFF. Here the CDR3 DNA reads TGTGCCAGCAGCCCGACTGGGGGTCATCGGGATGAGCAGTTCTTC.

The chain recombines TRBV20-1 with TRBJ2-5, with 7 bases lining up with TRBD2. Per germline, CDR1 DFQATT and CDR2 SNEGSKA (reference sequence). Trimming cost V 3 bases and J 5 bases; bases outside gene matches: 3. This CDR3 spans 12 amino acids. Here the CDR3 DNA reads TGCAGTGCTAGCGGGGAGGGGGAGACCCAGTACTTC. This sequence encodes CSASGEGETQYF.

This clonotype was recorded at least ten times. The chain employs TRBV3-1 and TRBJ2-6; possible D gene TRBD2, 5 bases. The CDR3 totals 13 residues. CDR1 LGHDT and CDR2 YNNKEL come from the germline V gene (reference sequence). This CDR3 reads CAIGRSGANVLTF. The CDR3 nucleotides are TGTGCGATAGGGAGATCTGGGGCCAACGTCCTGACTTTC.

DNA for the CDR3: TGTGCCAGCAGTTCATCAGGGGTTTGGGCACCCCTCCACTTT. It codes for CASSSSGVWAPLHF. The chain joins TRBV27 to TRBJ1-6; D perhaps matches TRBD1 (6 bases). CDR3 length: 14 amino acids. Germline lookup yields CDR1 MNHEY and CDR2 SMNVEV (reference sequence). V lost 4 bases and J lost 11, with 15 bases in between.

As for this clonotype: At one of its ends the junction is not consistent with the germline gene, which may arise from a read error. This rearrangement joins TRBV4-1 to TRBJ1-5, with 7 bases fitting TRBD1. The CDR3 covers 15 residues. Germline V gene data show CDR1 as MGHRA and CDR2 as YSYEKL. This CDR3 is CACSQDPGGDQPQHF. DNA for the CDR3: TGCGCCTGCAGCCAAGACCCAGGGGGGGATCAGCCCCAGCATTTT.

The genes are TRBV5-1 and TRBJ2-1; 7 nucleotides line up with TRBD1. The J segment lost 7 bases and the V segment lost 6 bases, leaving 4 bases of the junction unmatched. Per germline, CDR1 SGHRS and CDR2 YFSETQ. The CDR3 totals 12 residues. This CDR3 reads CASMGQLNEQFF. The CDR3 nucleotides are TGCGCCAGCATGGGACAGCTAAATGAGCAGTTCTTC. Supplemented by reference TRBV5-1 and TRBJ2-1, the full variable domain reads KAGVTQTPRYLIKTRGQQVTLSCSPISGHRSVSWYQQTPGQGLQFLFEYFSETQRNKGNFPGRFSGRQFSNSRSEMNVSTLELGDSALYLCASMGQLNEQFFGPGTRLTVL.

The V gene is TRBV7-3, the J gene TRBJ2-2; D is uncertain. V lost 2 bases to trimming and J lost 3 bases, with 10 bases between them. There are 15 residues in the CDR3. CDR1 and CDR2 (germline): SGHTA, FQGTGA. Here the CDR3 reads CASSLYGGDTGELFF. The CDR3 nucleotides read TGTGCCAGCAGCTTATATGGCGGAGACACCGGGGAGCTGTTTTTT.

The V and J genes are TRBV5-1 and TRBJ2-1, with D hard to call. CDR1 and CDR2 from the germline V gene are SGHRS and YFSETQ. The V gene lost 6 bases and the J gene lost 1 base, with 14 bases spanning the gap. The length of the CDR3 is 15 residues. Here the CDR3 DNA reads TGCGCCAGCACCCTTTCCTTTGGGTCCTACAATGAGCAGTTCTTC. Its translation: CASTLSFGSYNEQFF. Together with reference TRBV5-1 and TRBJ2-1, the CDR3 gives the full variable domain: KAGVTQTPRYLIKTRGQQVTLSCSPISGHRSVSWYQQTPGQGLQFLFEYFSETQRNKGNFPGRFSGRQFSNSRSEMNVSTLELGDSALYLCASTLSFGSYNEQFFGPGTRLTVL.

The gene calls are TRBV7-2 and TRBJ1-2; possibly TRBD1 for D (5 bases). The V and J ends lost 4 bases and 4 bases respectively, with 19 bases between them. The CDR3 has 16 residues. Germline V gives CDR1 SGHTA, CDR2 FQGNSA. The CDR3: CASSSAGSGASYGYTF. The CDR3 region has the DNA TGTGCCAGCAGCTCCGCCGGGAGTGGGGCATCCTATGGCTACACCTTC.

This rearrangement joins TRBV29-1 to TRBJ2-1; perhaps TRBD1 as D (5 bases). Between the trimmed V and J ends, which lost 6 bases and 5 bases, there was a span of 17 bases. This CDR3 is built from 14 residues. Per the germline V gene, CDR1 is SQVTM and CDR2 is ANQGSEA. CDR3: CSVDLDSPDNEQFF. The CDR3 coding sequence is TGCAGCGTCGACCTCGACAGTCCCGACAATGAGCAGTTCTTC.

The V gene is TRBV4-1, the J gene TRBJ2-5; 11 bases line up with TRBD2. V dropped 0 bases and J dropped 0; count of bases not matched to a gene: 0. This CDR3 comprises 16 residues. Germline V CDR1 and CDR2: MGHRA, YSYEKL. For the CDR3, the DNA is TGCGCCAGCAGCCAAGAGGGACTAGCGGACCAAGAGACCCAGTACTTC. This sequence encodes CASSQEGLADQETQYF.

The CDR3 bases are TGTGCCAGCAGCTCCCCAGGGGGTGAGCTAGCGGGGGCCCGGATCACAGATACGCAGTATTTT. Translated: CASSSPGGELAGARITDTQYF. This chain links TRBV9 with TRBJ2-3; 10 positions match TRBD2. Per the germline V gene, CDR1 is SGDLS and CDR2 is YYNGEE. The junction had 22 bases not matched to a gene; V was cut back by 4 bases and J by 2 bases. The CDR3 is 21 amino acids.

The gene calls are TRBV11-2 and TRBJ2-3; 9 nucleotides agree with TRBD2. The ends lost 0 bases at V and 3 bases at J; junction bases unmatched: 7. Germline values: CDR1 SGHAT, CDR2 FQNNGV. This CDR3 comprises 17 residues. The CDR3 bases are TGTGCCAGCAGCTTAGATCGGGCTAGCGGGAATACAGATACGCAGTATTTT. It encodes CASSLDRASGNTDTQYF.

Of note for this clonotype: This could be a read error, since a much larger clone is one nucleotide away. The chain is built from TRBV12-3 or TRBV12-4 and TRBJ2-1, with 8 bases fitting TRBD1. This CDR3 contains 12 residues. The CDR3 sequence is CASRTGDNEHFF. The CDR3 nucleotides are TGTGCCAGCAGGACAGGGGACAATGAGCATTTCTTC.

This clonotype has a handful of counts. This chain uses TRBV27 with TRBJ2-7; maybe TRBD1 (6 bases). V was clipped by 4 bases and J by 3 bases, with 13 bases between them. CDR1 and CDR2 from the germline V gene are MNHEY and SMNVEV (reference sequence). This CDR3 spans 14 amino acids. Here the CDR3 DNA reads TGTGCCAGCAGTTCCTCGGACAGACTCTACGAGCAGTACTTC. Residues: CASSSSDRLYEQYF.

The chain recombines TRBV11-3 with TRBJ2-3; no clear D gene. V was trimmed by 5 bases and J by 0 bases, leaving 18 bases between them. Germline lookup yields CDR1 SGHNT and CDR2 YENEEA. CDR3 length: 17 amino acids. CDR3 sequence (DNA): TGTGCCAGCAGCATATCCCCTGGTAGTCCTAGCACAGATACGCAGTATTTT. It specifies CASSISPGSPSTDTQYF.

CDR3 loop: CASSQGDRQKRGYGYTF. DNA of the CDR3: TGTGCCAGCAGCCAAGGGGACCGACAGAAAAGGGGATATGGCTACACCTTC. The rearrangement uses TRBV4-2 and TRBJ1-2, with D maybe TRBD1 (5 bases). The V and J ends lost 1 base and 5 bases respectively, with 20 bases between them. The CDR3 contains 17 residues. Germline V gives CDR1 LGHNA, CDR2 YNFKEQ.

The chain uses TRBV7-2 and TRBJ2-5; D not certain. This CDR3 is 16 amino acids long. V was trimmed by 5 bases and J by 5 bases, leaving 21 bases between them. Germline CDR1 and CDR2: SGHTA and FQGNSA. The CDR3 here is CASSQLGFPRLETQYF. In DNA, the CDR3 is TGTGCCAGCAGCCAGCTTGGGTTTCCTAGGTTGGAGACCCAGTACTTC.